This entry is about one T cell receptor (beta chain). The antigen remains unidentified. Some clones are missing from TCRdb's copy, which holds only in-frame ones; the method was immunoSEQ multiplex PCR. Found here are more than 95,000 clones, about 89% of them singletons; the top ten hold more than 9.5%. The length of the CDR3 is 16 residues. Germline CDR1 SGHTA, CDR2 FQGNSA. J gave up 2 bases and V 1 base, and 5 bases lay outside the gene matches. This sample stems from a study of T cell responses to AZD1222 COVID-19 vaccine. Study results and caveats: Vaccination with two AZD1222 doses was followed by a rise in Spike-specific TCR breadth and depth. Females made up more of the donors, who were largely white British, and clonal diversity may have come out too low. In the spike-specific TCR repertoire, nearly half reportedly target unmutated variant regions. Seropositivity was recorded at baseline in only six AZD1222 recipients.

This specimen consisted of peripheral blood, obtained on day 0 of MenACWY control vaccination. The chain uses TRBV7-2 and TRBJ1-5, with 7 bases matching TRBD1. The TCR comes from an adult in good health. The CDR3 region is CASSLGQGGGNQPQHF. In DNA, the CDR3 is TGTGCCAGCAGCTTAGGGCAGGGGGGCGGCAATCAGCCCCAGCATTTT.